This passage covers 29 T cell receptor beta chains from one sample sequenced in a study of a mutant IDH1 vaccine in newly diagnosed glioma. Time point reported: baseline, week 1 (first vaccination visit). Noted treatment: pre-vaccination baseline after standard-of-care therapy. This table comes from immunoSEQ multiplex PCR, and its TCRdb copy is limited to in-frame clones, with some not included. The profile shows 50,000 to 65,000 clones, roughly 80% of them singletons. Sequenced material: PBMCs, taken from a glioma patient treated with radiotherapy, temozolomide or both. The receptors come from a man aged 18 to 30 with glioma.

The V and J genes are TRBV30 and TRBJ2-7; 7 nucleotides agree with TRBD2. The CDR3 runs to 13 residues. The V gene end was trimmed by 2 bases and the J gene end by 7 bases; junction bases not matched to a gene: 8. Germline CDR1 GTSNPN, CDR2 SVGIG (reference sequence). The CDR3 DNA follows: TGTGCCTGGAGTCACGCGGGAGTTTTTGAGCAGTACTTC. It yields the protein CAWSHAGVFEQYF.

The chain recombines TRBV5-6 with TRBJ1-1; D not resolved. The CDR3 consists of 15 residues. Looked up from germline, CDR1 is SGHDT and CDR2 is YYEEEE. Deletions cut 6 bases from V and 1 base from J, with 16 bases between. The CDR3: CASTRGQTRNTEAFF. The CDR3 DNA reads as TGTGCCAGCACCCGGGGTCAGACAAGGAACACTGAAGCTTTCTTT. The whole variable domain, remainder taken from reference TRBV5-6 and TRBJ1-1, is DAGVTQSPTHLIKTRGQQVTLRCSPKSGHDTVSWYQQALGQGPQFIFQYYEEEERQRGNFPDRFSGHQFPNYSSELNVNALLLGDSALYLCASTRGQTRNTEAFFGQGTRLTVV.

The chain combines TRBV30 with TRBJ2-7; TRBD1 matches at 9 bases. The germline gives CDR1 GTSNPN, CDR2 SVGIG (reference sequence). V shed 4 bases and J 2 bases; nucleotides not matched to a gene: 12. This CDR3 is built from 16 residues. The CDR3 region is CAWIPPHDRGTYEQYF. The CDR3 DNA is TGTGCCTGGATCCCACCTCATGACAGGGGGACCTACGAGCAGTACTTC. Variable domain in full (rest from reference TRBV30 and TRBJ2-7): SQTIHQWPATLVQPVGSPLSLECTVEGTSNPNLYWYRQAAGRGLQLLFYSVGIGQISSEVPQNLSASRPQDRQFILSSKKLLLSDSGFYLCAWIPPHDRGTYEQYFGPGTRLTVT.

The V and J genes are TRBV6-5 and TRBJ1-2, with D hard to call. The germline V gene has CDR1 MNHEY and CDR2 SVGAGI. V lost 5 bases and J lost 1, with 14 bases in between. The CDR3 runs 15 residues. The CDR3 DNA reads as TGTGCCAGCAGTACCTGGGGAGGACTTAACTATGGCTACACCTTC. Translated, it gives CASSTWGGLNYGYTF.

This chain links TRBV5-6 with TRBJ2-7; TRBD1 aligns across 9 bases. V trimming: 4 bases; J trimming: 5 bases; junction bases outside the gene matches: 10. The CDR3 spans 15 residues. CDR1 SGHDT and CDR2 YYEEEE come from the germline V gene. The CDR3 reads CASSRRRTGDNEQYF. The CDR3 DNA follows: TGTGCCAGCAGCCGGCGCAGGACAGGGGACAACGAGCAGTACTTC.

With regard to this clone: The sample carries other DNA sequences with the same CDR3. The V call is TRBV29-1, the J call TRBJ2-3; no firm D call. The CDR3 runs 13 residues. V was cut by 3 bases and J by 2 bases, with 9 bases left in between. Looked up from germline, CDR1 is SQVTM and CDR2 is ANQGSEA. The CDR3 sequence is CSVDSGPTDTQYF. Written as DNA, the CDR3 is TGCAGCGTTGATTCTGGGCCCACAGATACGCAGTATTTT.

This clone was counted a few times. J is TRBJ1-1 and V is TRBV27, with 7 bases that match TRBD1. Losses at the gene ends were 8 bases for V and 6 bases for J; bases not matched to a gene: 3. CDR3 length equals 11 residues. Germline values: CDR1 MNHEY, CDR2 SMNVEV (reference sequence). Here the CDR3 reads CASRGGPEAFF. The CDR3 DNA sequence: TGTGCCAGCCGAGGGGGCCCTGAAGCTTTCTTT.

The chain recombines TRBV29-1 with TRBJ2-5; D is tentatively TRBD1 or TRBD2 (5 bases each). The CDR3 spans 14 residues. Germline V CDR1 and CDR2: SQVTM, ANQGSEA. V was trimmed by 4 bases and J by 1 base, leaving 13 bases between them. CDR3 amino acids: CSVAGSGIQETQYF. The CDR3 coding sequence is TGCAGCGTTGCAGGGAGCGGCATCCAAGAGACCCAGTACTTC. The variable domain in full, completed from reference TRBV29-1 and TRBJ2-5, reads SAVISQKPSRDICQRGTSLTIQCQVDSQVTMMFWYRQQPGQSLTLIATANQGSEATYESGFVIDKFPISRPNLTFSTLTVSNMSPEDSSIYLCSVAGSGIQETQYFGPGTRLLVL.

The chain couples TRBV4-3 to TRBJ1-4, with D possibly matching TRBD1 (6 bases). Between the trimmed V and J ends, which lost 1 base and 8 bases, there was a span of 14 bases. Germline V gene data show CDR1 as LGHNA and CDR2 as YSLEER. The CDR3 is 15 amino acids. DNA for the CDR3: TGCGCCAGCAGCCAAGTTTACAGGGTGCCCGAAAAACTGTTTTTT. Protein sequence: CASSQVYRVPEKLFF.

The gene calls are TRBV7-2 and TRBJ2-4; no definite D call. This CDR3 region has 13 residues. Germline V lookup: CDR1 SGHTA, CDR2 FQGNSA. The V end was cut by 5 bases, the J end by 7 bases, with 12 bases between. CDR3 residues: CASSIDTVNIQYF. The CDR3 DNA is TGTGCCAGCAGCATCGACACTGTTAACATTCAGTACTTC.

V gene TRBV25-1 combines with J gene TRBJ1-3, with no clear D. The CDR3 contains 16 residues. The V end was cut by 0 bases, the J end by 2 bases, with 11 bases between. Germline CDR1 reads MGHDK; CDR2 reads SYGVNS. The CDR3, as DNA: TGTGCCAGCAGTGAATACCGGGGATTACCTGGAAACACCATATATTTT. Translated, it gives CASSEYRGLPGNTIYF.

The CDR3 DNA is TGCGCCAGCAGCTTGGACAGGGCGAATTCACCCCTCCACTTT. Amino acid sequence: CASSLDRANSPLHF. The rearrangement links TRBV5-1 to TRBJ1-6, with D tentatively TRBD1 (6 bases). This CDR3 is 14 amino acids long. Trimming took off 0 bases at V and 7 bases at J, with 8 bases between the two ends. Germline CDR1 reads SGHRS; CDR2 reads YFSETQ. Full variable domain (rest looked up from reference TRBV5-1 and TRBJ1-6): KAGVTQTPRYLIKTRGQQVTLSCSPISGHRSVSWYQQTPGQGLQFLFEYFSETQRNKGNFPGRFSGRQFSNSRSEMNVSTLELGDSALYLCASSLDRANSPLHFGNGTRLTVT.

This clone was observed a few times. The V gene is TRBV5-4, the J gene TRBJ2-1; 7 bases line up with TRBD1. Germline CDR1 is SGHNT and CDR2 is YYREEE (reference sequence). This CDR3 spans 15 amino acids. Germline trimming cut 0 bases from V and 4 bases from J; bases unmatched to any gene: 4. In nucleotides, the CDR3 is TGTGCCAGCAGCTTGGGTGGGACAGAATACAATGAGCAGTTCTTC. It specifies CASSLGGTEYNEQFF.

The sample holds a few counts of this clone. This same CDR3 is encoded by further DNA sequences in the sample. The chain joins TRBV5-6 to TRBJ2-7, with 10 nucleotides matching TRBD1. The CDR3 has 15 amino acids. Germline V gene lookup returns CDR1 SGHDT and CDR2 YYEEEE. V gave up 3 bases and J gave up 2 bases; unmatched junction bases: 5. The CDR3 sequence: CASSSGTGDPYEQYF. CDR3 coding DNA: TGTGCCAGCAGCTCTGGGACAGGGGATCCCTACGAGCAGTACTTC.

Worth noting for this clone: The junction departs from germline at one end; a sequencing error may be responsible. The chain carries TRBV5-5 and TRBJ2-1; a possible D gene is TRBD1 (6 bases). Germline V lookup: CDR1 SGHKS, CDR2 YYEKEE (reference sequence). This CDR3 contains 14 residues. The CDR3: CASSWTVLGNEQFF. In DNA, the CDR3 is TGCGCCAGCAGCTGGACAGTTCTCGGCAATGAGCAGTTCTTC.

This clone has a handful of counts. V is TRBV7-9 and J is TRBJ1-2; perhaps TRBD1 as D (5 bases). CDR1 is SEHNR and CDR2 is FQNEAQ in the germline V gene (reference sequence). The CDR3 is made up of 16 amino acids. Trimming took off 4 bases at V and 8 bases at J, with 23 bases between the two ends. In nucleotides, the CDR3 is TGTGCCAGCAGCTCCGGGCGGGTTTTGGGGCTAATGGGCTACACCTTC. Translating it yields CASSSGRVLGLMGYTF.

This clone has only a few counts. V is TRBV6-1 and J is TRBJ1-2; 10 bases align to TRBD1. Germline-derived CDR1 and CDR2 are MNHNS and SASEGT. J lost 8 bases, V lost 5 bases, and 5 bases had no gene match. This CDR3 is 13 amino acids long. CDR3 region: CASSMDRGGGYTF. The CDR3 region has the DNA TGTGCCAGCAGTATGGACAGGGGGGGAGGCTACACCTTC.

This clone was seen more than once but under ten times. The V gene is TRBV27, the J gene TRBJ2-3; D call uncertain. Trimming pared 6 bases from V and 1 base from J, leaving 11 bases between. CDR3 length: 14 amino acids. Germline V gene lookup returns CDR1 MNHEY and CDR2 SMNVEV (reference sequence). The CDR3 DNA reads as TGTGCCAGCAGACCCGGCTACCGCACAGATACGCAGTATTTT. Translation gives CASRPGYRTDTQYF.

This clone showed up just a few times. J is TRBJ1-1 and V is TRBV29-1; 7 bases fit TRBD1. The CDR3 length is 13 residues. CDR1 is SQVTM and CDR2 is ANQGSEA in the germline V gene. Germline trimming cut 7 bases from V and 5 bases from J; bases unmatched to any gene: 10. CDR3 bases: TGCAGCGCCTACCGACAGGGAATGACTGAAGCTTTCTTT. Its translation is CSAYRQGMTEAFF.

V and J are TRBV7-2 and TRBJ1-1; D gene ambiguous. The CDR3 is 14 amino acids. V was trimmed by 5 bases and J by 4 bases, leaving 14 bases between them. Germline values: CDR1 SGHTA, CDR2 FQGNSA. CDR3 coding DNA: TGTGCCAGCAGCCTAACCCCGGAAGGCACTGAAGCTTTCTTT. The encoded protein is CASSLTPEGTEAFF. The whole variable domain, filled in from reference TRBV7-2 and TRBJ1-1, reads GAGVSQSPSNKVTEKGKDVELRCDPISGHTALYWYRQSLGQGLEFLIYFQGNSAPDKSGLPSDRFSAERTGGSVSTLTIQRTQQEDSAVYLCASSLTPEGTEAFFGQGTRLTVV.

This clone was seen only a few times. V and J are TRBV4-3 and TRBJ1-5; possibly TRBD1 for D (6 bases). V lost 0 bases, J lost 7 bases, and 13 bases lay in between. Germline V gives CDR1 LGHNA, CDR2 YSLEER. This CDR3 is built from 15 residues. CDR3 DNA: TGCGCCAGCAGCCAAGATTTCCCAGGGGAACAGCCCCAGCATTTT. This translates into CASSQDFPGEQPQHF.

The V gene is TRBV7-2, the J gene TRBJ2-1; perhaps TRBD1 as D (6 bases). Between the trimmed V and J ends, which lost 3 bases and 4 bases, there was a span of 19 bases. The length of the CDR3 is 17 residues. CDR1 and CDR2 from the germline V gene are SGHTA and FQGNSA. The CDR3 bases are TGTGCCAGCAGCTTCAAAACCGGGACACGGACTTACAATGAGCAGTTCTTC. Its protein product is CASSFKTGTRTYNEQFF. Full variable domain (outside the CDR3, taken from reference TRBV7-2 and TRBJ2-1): GAGVSQSPSNKVTEKGKDVELRCDPISGHTALYWYRQSLGQGLEFLIYFQGNSAPDKSGLPSDRFSAERTGGSVSTLTIQRTQQEDSAVYLCASSFKTGTRTYNEQFFGPGTRLTVL.

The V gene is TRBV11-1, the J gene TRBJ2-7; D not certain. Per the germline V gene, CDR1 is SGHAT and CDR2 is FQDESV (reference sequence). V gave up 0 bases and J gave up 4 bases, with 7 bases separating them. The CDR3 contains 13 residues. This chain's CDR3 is CASSLALTYEQYF. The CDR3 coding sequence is TGTGCCAGCAGCTTAGCGTTGACTTACGAGCAGTACTTC.

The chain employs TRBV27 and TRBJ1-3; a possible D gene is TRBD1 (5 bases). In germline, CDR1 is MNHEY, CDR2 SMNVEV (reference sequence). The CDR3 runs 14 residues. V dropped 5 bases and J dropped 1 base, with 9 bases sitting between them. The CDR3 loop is CASSGGRSGNTIYF. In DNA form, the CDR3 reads TGTGCCAGCAGTGGGGGGAGATCTGGAAACACCATATATTTT.

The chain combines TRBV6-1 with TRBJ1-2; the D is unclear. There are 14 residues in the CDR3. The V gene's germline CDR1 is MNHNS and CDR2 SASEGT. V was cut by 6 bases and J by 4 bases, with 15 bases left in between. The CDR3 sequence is CASSPNEAGYGYTF. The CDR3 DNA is TGTGCCAGCAGCCCTAATGAGGCTGGCTATGGCTACACCTTC.

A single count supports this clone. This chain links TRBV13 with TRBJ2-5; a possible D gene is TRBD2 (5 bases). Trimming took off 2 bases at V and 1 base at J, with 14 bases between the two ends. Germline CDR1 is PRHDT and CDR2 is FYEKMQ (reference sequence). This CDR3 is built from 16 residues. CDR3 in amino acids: CASSLSDRGSQETQYF. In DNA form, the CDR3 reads TGTGCCAGCAGCTTATCAGACCGAGGGTCCCAAGAGACCCAGTACTTC.

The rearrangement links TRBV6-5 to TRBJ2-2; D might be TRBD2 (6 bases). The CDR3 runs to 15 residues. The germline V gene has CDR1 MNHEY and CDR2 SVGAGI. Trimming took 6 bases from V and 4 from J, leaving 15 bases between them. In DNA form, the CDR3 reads TGTGCCAGCAGGACTCTCGGAGGGGCCACCGGGGAGCTGTTTTTT. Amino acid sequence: CASRTLGGATGELFF.

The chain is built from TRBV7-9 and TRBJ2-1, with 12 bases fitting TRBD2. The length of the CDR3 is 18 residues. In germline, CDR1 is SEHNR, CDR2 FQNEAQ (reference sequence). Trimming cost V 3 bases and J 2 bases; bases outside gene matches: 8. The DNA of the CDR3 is TGTGCCAGCAGCTTTCGGACTAGCGGGAAGGGGGCCTACAATGAGCAGTTCTTC. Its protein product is CASSFRTSGKGAYNEQFF. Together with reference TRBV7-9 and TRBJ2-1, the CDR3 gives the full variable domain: DTGVSQNPRHKITKRGQNVTFRCDPISEHNRLYWYRQTLGQGPEFLTYFQNEAQLEKSRLLSDRFSAERPKGSFSTLEIQRTEQGDSAMYLCASSFRTSGKGAYNEQFFGPGTRLTVL.

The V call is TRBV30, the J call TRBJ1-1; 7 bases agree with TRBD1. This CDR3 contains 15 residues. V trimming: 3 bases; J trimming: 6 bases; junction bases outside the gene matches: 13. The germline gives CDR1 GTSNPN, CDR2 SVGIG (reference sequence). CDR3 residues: CAWSANRGIGAEAFF. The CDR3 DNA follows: TGTGCCTGGAGCGCAAACAGGGGAATAGGGGCTGAAGCTTTCTTT.